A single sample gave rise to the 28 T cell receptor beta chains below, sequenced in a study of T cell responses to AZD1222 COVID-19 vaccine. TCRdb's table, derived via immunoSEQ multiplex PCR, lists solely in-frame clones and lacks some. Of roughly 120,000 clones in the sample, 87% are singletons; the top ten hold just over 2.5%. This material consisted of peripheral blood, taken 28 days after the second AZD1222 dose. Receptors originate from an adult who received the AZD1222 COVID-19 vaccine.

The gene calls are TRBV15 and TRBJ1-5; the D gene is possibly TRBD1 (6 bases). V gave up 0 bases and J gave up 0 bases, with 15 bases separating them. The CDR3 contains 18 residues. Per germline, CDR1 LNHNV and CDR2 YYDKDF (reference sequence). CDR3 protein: CATSRDGTDRSSNQPQHF. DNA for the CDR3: TGTGCCACCAGCAGAGATGGGACCGACAGGAGTAGCAATCAGCCCCAGCATTTT.

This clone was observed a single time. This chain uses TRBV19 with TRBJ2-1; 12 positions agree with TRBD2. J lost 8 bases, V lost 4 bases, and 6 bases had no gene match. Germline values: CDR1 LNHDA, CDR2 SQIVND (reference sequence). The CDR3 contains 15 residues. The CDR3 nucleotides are TGTGCCAGTAGTACGGGACTAGCGGGTTTCGATGAGCAGTTCTTC. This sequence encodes CASSTGLAGFDEQFF.

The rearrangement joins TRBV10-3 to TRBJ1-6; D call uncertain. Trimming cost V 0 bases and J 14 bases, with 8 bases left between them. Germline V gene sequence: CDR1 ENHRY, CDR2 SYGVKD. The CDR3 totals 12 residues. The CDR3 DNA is TGTGCCATCAGTGAGTCGGTCGGGGCCCTCCACTTT. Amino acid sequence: CAISESVGALHF.

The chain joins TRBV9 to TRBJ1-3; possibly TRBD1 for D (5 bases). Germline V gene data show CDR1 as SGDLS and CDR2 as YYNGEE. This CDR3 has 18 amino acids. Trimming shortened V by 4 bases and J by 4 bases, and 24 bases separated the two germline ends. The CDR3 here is CASSSQPGPTTLGNTIYF. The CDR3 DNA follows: TGTGCCAGCAGCTCCCAACCGGGACCTACTACGCTAGGAAACACCATATATTTT. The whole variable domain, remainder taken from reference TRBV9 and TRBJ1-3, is DSGVTQTPKHLITATGQRVTLRCSPRSGDLSVYWYQQSLDQGLQFLIQYYNGEERAKGNILERFSAQQFPDLHSELNLSSLELGDSALYFCASSSQPGPTTLGNTIYFGEGSWLTVV.

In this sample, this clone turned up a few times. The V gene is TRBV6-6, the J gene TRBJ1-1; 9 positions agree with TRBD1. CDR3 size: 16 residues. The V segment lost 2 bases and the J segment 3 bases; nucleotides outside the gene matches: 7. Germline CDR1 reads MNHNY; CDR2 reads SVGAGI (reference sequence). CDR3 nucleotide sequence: TGTGCCAGCAGTTACGGGGGGACAGGGTCAGACACTGAAGCTTTCTTT. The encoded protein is CASSYGGTGSDTEAFF.

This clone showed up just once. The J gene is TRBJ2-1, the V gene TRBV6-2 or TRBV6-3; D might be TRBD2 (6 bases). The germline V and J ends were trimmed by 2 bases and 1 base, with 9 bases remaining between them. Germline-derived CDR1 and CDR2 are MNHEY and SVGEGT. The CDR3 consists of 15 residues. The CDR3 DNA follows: TGTGCCAGCAGTTACAGGGACTGGTCCTACAATGAGCAGTTCTTC. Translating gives CASSYRDWSYNEQFF.

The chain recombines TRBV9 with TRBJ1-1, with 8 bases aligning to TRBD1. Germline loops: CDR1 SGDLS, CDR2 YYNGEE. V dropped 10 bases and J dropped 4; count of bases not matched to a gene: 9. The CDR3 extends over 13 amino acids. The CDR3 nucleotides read TGTGCCTCCGCACAGACAGGGGTCACTGAAGCTTTCTTT. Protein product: CASAQTGVTEAFF.

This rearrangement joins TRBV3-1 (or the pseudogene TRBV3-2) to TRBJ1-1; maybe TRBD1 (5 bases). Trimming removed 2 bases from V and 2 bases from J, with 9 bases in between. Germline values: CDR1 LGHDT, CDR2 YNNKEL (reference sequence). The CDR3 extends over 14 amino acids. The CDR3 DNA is TGTGCCAGCAGCCAACCAGGGTTCAACACTGAAGCTTTCTTT. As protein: CASSQPGFNTEAFF.

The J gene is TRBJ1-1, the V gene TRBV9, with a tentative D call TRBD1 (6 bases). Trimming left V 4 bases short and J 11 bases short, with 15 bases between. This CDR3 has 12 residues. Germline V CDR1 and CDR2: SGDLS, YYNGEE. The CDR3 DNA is TGTGCCAGCAGCCTTCCCAGGCAGGGGGCTTTCTTT. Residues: CASSLPRQGAFF.

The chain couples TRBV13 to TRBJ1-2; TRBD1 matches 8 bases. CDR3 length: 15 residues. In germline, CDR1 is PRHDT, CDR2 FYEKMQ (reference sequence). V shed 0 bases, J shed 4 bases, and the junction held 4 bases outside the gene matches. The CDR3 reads CASSLGRGQGYGYTF. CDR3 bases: TGTGCCAGCAGCTTAGGCAGGGGGCAAGGCTATGGCTACACCTTC.

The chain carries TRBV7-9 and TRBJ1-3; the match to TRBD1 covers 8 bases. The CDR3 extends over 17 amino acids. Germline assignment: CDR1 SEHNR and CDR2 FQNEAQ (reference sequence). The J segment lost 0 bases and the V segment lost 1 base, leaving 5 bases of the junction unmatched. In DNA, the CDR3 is TGTGCCAGCAGCTTAGTAGTTGGACAGGGCTCTGGAAACACCATATATTTT. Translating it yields CASSLVVGQGSGNTIYF.

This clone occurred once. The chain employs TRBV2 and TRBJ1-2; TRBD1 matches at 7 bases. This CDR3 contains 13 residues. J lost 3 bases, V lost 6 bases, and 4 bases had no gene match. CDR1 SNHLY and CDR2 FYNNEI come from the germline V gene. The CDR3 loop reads CASSTQGYYGYTF. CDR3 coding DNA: TGTGCCAGCAGCACACAGGGGTACTATGGCTACACCTTC. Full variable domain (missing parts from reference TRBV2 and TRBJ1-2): EPEVTQTPSHQVTQMGQEVILRCVPISNHLYFYWYRQILGQKVEFLVSFYNNEISEKSEIFDDQFSVERPDGSNFTLKIRSTKLEDSAMYFCASSTQGYYGYTFGSGTRLTVV.

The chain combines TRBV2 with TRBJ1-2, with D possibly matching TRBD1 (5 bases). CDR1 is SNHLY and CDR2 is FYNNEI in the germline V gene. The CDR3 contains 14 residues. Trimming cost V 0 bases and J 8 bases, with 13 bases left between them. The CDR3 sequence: CASSEAVTAIGYTF. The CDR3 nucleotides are TGTGCCAGCAGTGAAGCAGTGACAGCAATCGGCTACACCTTC.

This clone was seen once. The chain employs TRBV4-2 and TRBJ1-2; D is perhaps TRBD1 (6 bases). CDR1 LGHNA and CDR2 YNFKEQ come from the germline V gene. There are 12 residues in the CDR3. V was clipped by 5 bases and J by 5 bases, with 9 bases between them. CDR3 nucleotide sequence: TGTGCCAGCAGCACCACAGGGTATGGCTACACCTTC. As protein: CASSTTGYGYTF.

CDR3 DNA: TGTGCCAGCAGTTTATCATGGGTGGAGACCCAGTACTTC. Its protein product is CASSLSWVETQYF. The chain links TRBV6-5 to TRBJ2-5; D is ambiguous. This CDR3 has 13 amino acids. Trimming stripped 4 bases from V and 5 bases from J, with 11 bases between. Germline V gives CDR1 MNHEY, CDR2 SVGAGI.

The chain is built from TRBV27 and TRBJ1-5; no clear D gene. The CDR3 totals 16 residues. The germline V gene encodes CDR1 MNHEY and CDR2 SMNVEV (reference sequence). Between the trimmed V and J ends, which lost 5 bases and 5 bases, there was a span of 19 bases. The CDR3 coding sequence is TGTGCCAGCAGTCGCGCTGGCCCACGGGTGGATCAGCCCCAGCATTTT. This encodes CASSRAGPRVDQPQHF.

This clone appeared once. The CDR3: CASSLHGSASGGYNEQFF. CDR3 sequence (DNA): TGTGCCAGCAGCCTCCACGGATCCGCCAGCGGGGGGTACAATGAGCAGTTCTTC. V and J are TRBV4-2 and TRBJ2-1, with 9 bases aligning to TRBD2. Germline trimming cut 4 bases from V and 4 bases from J; bases unmatched to any gene: 14. Germline loops: CDR1 LGHNA, CDR2 YNFKEQ. The CDR3 has 18 amino acids.

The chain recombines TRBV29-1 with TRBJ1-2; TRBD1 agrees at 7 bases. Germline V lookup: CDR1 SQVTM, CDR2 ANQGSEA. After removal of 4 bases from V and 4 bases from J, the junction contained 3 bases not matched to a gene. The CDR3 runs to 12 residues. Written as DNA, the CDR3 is TGCAGCGTTGGGGCAGGGGGCTATGGCTACACCTTC. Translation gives CSVGAGGYGYTF.

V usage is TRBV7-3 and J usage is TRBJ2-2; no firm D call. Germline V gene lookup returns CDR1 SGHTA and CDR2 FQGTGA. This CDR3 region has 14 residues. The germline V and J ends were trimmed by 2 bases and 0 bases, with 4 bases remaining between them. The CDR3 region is CASSLQANTGELFF. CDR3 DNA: TGTGCCAGCAGCTTACAGGCGAACACCGGGGAGCTGTTTTTT.

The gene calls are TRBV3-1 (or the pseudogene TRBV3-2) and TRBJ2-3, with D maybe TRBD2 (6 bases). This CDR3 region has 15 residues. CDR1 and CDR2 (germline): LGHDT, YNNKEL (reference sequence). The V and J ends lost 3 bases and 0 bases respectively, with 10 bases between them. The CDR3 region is CASSQEGTSTDTQYF. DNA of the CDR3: TGTGCCAGCAGCCAGGAGGGGACTAGCACAGATACGCAGTATTTT.

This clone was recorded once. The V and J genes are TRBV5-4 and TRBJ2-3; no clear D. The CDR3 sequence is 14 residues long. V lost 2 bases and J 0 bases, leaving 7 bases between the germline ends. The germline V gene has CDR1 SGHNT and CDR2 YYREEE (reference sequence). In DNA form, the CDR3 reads TGTGCCAGCAGCTTAATCGGCAGCACAGATACGCAGTATTTT. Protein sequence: CASSLIGSTDTQYF.

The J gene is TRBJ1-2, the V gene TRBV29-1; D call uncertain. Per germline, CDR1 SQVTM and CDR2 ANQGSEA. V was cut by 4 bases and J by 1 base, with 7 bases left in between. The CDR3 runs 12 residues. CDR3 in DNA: TGCAGCGTTGTACGGGATAACTATGGCTACACCTTC. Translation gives CSVVRDNYGYTF. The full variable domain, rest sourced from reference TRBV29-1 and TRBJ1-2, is SAVISQKPSRDICQRGTSLTIQCQVDSQVTMMFWYRQQPGQSLTLIATANQGSEATYESGFVIDKFPISRPNLTFSTLTVSNMSPEDSSIYLCSVVRDNYGYTFGSGTRLTVV.

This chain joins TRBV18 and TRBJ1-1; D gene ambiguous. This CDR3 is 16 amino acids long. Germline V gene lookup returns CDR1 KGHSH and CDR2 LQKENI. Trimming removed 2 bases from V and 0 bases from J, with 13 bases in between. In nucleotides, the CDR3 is TGTGCCAGCTCACCAGGCCTTCAGTCCATGAACACTGAAGCTTTCTTT. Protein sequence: CASSPGLQSMNTEAFF.

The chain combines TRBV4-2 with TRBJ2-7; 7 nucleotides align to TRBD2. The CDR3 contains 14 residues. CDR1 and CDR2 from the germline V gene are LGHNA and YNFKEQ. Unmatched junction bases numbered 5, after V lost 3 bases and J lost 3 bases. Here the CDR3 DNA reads TGTGCCAGCAGCCAGCACGGGGGGAGCTACGAGCAGTACTTC. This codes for CASSQHGGSYEQYF.

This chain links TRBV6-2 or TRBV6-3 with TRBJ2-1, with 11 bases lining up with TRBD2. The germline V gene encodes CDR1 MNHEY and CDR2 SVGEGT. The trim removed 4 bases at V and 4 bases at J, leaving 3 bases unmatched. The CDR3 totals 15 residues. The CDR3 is CASSLRTSGYNEQFF. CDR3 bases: TGTGCCAGCAGTTTACGGACTAGCGGGTACAATGAGCAGTTCTTC.

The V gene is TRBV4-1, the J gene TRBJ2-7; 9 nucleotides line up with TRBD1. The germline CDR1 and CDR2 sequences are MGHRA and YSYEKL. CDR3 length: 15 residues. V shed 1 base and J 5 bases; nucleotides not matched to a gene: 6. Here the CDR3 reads CASSQVGTGTHEQYF. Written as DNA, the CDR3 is TGCGCCAGCAGCCAAGTAGGGACAGGGACCCACGAGCAGTACTTC.

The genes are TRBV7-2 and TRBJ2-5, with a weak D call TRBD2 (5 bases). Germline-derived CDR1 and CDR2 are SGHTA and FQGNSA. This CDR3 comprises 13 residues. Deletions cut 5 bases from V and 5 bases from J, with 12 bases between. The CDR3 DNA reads TGTGCCAGCAGCCGGGATTTCGGGGAGACCCAGTACTTC. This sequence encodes CASSRDFGETQYF.

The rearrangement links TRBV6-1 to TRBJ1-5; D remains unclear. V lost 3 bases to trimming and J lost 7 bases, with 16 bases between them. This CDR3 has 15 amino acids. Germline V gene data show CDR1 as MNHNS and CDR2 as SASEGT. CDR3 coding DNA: TGTGCCAGCAGTGATACTTCCCTTACACAACAGCCCCAGCATTTT. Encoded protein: CASSDTSLTQQPQHF.